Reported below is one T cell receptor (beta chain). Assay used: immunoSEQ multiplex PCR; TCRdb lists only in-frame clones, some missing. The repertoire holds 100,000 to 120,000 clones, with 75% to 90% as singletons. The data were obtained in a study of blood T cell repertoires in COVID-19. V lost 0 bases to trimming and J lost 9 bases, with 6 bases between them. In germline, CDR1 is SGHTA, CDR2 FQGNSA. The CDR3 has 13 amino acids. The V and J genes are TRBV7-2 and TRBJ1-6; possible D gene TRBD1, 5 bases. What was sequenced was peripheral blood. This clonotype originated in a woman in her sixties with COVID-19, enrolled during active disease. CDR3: CASSLAQGSPLHF. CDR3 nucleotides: TGTGCCAGCAGCTTAGCGCAGGGTTCACCCCTCCACTTT.